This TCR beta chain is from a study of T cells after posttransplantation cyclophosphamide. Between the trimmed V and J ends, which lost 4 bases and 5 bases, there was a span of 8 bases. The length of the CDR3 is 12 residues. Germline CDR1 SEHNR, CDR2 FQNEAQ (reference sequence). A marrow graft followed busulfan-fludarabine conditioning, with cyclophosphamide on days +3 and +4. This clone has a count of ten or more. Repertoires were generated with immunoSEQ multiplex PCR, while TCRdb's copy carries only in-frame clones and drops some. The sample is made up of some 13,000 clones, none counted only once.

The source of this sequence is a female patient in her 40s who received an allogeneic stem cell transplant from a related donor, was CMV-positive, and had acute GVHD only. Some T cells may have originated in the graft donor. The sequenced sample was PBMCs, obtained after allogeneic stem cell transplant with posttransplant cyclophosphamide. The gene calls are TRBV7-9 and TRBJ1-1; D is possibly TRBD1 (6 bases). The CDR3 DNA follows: TGTGCCAGCAGCTATGACAGGACTGAAGCTTTCTTT. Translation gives CASSYDRTEAFF. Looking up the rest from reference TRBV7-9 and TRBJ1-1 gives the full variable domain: DTGVSQNPRHKITKRGQNVTFRCDPISEHNRLYWYRQTLGQGPEFLTYFQNEAQLEKSRLLSDRFSAERPKGSFSTLEIQRTEQGDSAMYLCASSYDRTEAFFGQGTRLTVV.